These T cell receptor beta chains were read from a single sample in a study of siplizumab effects on memory and regulatory T cells. Profiled with immunoSEQ multiplex PCR; TCRdb holds only in-frame clones, not every one. The sample includes 100,000 or so clones, 80% to 95% of them seen just once. Material: CD4+ T cells sorted from blood. The receptors derive from a human donor in good health. Some clones in this sample may be carry-over from other donors' samples. Both conserved end residues are part of each CDR3. The D gene is left open where the match is weak. Clone size is given for some rows only: seen once, a few or many times, or a class if the clone is expanded.

abundance	v_gene	len	j_gene	d_gene	CDR3aa	CDR3nt
.	TRBV7-9	13	TRBJ1-3	.	CASSPTGGNTIYF	TGTGCCAGCAGCCCTACAGGGGGAAACACCATATATTTT
.	TRBV19	15	TRBJ2-1	.	CASSSQGYSLDEQFF	TGTGCCAGTAGTTCCCAGGGGTACTCTCTCGATGAGCAGTTCTTC
.	TRBV7-9	13	TRBJ1-5	.	CASSLYGNQPQHF	TGTGCCAGCAGCTTATACGGGAATCAGCCCCAGCATTTT
.	TRBV5-1	19	TRBJ2-2	TRBD2	CASSLVASGSKGGTGELFF	TGCGCCAGCAGCTTGGTGGCTAGCGGGAGTAAGGGTGGCACCGGGGAGCTGTTTTTT
.	TRBV19	13	TRBJ1-1	.	CASSIDRAGQAFF	TGTGCCAGTAGTATAGATCGCGCAGGCCAGGCTTTCTTT
few	TRBV10-1	18	TRBJ2-4	.	CASSEEKYPRLAKNIQYF	TGCGCCAGCAGTGAGGAGAAATACCCACGACTAGCCAAAAACATTCAGTACTTC
.	TRBV7-3	14	TRBJ2-3	.	CASSSNSGADTQYF	TGTGCCAGCAGCTCCAACTCTGGAGCAGATACGCAGTATTTT
.	TRBV2	14	TRBJ2-3	TRBD2	CAGGASGRSDTQYF	TGTGCCGGGGGGGCTAGCGGGAGAAGTGATACGCAGTATTTT
once	TRBV5-1	15	TRBJ1-2	TRBD1	CASSLGQGVQRGYTF	TGCGCCAGCAGCTTGGGACAGGGGGTACAGCGTGGCTACACCTTC
.	TRBV5-1	16	TRBJ2-6	.	CASSLNRASGANVLTF	TGCGCCAGCAGCTTGAATAGGGCCTCTGGGGCCAACGTCCTGACTTTC
.	TRBV10-3	16	TRBJ2-3	TRBD2	CATGTSGQSSTDTQYF	TGTGCCACCGGGACTAGCGGGCAATCTAGCACAGATACGCAGTATTTT
.	TRBV6-1	13	TRBJ2-3	.	CASRTGGTDTQYF	TGTGCCAGCAGGACGGGCGGCACAGATACGCAGTATTTT
.	TRBV6-5	15	TRBJ1-1	.	CASSLQGSLGGEAFF	TGTGCCAGCAGTTTACAGGGCTCGCTGGGGGGTGAAGCTTTCTTT
.	TRBV23-1	13	TRBJ2-5	.	CASSQKELKTQYF	TGCGCCAGCAGTCAAAAGGAATTGAAGACCCAGTACTTC
.	TRBV4-2	16	TRBJ2-1	TRBD2	CASSQGRAGEWAEQFF	TGTGCCAGCAGCCAAGGTCGAGCGGGAGAGTGGGCTGAGCAGTTCTTC
.	TRBV5-1	14	TRBJ2-3	.	CASSLLPDTDTQYF	TGCGCCAGCAGCTTGCTACCAGACACAGATACGCAGTATTTT
.	TRBV30	14	TRBJ2-1	TRBD2	CAWSGGLAANEQFF	TGTGCCTGGAGTGGCGGACTAGCCGCGAATGAGCAGTTCTTC
.	TRBV5-6	19	TRBJ2-3	TRBD2	CASSPGVLAVSTSTDTQYF	TGTGCCAGCAGCCCTGGCGTACTAGCGGTCTCTACTAGCACAGATACGCAGTATTTT
.	TRBV5-1	16	TRBJ2-3	.	CASSLGTKAGTDTQYF	TGCGCCAGCAGCTTGGGGACTAAGGCTGGCACAGATACGCAGTATTTT
.	TRBV7-8	12	TRBJ1-5	.	CASSLGGQPQHF	TGTGCCAGCAGCTTAGGAGGGCAGCCCCAGCATTTT
.	TRBV14	13	TRBJ2-7	.	CASSQYSQSEQYF	TGTGCCAGCAGCCAATATAGCCAGAGCGAGCAGTACTTC
.	TRBV27	15	TRBJ2-1	TRBD2	CASNPRGVLYNEQFF	TGTGCCAGCAACCCCCGGGGGGTCCTCTACAATGAGCAGTTCTTC
.	TRBV19	13	TRBJ2-1	TRBD1	CASRMGTGVEQFF	TGTGCCAGTAGGATGGGGACAGGGGTTGAGCAGTTCTTC
.	TRBV7-9	15	TRBJ1-3	.	CASSPGLYSGNTIYF	TGTGCCAGCAGTCCAGGGTTATACTCTGGAAACACCATATATTTT
.	TRBV6-7	12	TRBJ1-2	.	CASSETNYGYTF	TGTGCCAGCAGTGAGACTAACTATGGCTACACCTTC
few	TRBV28	13	TRBJ1-2	.	CASSRGVWDGYTF	TGTGCCAGCAGTCGAGGGGTCTGGGATGGCTACACCTTC
.	TRBV9	16	TRBJ2-1	TRBD2	CASSPLAGVSYNEQFF	TGTGCCAGCAGCCCCCTAGCGGGAGTTTCCTACAATGAGCAGTTCTTC
.	TRBV28	14	TRBJ1-3	.	CASSLPFSGNTIYF	TGTGCCAGCAGTTTACCGTTCTCTGGAAACACCATATATTTT
few	TRBV7-2	11	TRBJ2-5	.	CASSSGQRKYF	TGTGCCAGCAGCTCCGGACAACGAAAGTACTTC
once	TRBV4-1	16	TRBJ2-2	TRBD1	CASSQDRGRFTGELFF	TGCGCCAGCAGCCAAGACAGGGGGCGATTCACCGGGGAGCTGTTTTTT
.	TRBV28	14	TRBJ1-2	.	CASSWGAQPYGYTF	TGTGCCAGCAGTTGGGGCGCACAGCCCTATGGCTACACCTTC
.	TRBV5-1	14	TRBJ2-2	.	CASSGRQDTGELFF	TGCGCCAGCTCTGGGAGACAGGACACCGGGGAGCTGTTTTTT
.	TRBV25-1	15	TRBJ2-5	.	CASSEVDRNQETQYF	TGTGCCAGCAGTGAAGTCGACCGAAACCAAGAGACCCAGTACTTC
few	TRBV27	15	TRBJ2-5	.	CASSLLGNQQETQYF	TGTGCCAGCAGTTTACTTGGGAACCAGCAAGAGACCCAGTACTTC
.	TRBV28	11	TRBJ1-1	.	CASSMNTEAFF	TGTGCCAGCAGTATGAACACTGAAGCTTTCTTT
.	TRBV6-1	15	TRBJ1-2	.	CASSEVRATNYGYTF	TGTGCCAGCAGTGAGGTCAGGGCCACTAACTATGGCTACACCTTC
.	TRBV9	14	TRBJ1-4	.	CASSGGTGNEKLFF	TGTGCCAGCAGCGGGGGGACCGGCAATGAAAAACTGTTTTTT
.	TRBV7-7	15	TRBJ2-3	TRBD2	CASSPGLAGPDTQYF	TGTGCTAGCAGCCCCGGACTAGCGGGTCCCGATACGCAGTATTTT